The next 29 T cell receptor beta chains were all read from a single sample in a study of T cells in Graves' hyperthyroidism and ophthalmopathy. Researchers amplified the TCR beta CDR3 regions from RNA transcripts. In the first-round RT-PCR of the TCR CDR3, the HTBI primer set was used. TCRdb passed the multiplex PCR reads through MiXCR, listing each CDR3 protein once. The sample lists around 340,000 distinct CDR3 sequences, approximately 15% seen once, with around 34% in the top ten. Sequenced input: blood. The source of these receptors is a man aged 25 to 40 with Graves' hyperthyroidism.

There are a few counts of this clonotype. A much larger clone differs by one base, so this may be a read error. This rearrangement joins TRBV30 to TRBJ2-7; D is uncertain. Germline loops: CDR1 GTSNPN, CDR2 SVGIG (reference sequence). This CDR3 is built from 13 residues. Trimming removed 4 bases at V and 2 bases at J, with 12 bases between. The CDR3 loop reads CAWTQADPYEQYF. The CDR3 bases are TGTGCCTGGACGCAGGCAGACCCCTACGAGCAGTACTTC.

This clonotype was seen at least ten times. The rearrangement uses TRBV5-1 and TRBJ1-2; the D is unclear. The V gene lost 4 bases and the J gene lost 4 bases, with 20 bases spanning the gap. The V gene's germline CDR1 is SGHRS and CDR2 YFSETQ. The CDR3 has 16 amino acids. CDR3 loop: CASSPDAGSASYGYTF. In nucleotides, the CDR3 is TGCGCCAGCAGCCCGGACGCGGGGTCGGCCAGCTATGGCTACACCTTC. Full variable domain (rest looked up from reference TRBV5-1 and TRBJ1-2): KAGVTQTPRYLIKTRGQQVTLSCSPISGHRSVSWYQQTPGQGLQFLFEYFSETQRNKGNFPGRFSGRQFSNSRSEMNVSTLELGDSALYLCASSPDAGSASYGYTFGSGTRLTVV.

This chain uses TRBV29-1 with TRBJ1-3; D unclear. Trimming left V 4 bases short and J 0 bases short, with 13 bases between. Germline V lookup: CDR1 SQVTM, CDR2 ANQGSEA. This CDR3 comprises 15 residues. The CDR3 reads CSVAVAPSSGNTIYF. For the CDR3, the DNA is TGCAGCGTTGCCGTGGCACCGAGCTCTGGAAACACCATATATTTT. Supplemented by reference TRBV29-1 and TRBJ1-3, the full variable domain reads SAVISQKPSRDICQRGTSLTIQCQVDSQVTMMFWYRQQPGQSLTLIATANQGSEATYESGFVIDKFPISRPNLTFSTLTVSNMSPEDSSIYLCSVAVAPSSGNTIYFGEGSWLTVV.

This chain's CDR3 is CASSPGTSGSDEQFF. CDR3 DNA: TGTGCCAGCAGCCCGGGGACTAGCGGGAGCGATGAGCAGTTCTTC. V usage is TRBV4-2 and J usage is TRBJ2-1; TRBD2 aligns across 14 bases. The CDR3 spans 15 residues. V lost 4 bases and J lost 8; bases outside the gene matches: 4. CDR1 and CDR2 from the germline V gene are LGHNA and YNFKEQ.

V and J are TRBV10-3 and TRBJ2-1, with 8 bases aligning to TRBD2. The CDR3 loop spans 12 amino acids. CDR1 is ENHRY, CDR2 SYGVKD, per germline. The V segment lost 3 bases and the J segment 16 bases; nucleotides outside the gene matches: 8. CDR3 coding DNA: TGTGCCATCAGTGAAAAGGGGCGGGAGGTCTTCTTC. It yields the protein CAISEKGREVFF.

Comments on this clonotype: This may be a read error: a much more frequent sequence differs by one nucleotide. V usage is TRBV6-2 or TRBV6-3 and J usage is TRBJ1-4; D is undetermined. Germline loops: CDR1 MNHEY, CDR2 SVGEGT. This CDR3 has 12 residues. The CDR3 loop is CASEATNEKLSF. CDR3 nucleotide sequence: TGTGCCAGCGAGGCAACTAATGAAAAACTGTCTTTT.

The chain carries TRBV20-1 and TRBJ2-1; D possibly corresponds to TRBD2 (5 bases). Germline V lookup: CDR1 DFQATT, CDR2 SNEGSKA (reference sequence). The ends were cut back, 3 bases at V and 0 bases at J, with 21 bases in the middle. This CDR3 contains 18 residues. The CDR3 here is CSASSLDLQDFSYNEQFF. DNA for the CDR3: TGCAGTGCTAGTAGTCTGGACTTACAAGACTTCTCCTACAATGAGCAGTTCTTC.

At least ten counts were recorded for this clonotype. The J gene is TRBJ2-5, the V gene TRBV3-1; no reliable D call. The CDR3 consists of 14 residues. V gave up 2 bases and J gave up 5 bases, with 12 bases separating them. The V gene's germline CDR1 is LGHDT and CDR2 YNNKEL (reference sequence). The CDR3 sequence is CASSQKSGLETQYF. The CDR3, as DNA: TGTGCCAGCAGCCAAAAGTCCGGGCTGGAGACCCAGTACTTC.

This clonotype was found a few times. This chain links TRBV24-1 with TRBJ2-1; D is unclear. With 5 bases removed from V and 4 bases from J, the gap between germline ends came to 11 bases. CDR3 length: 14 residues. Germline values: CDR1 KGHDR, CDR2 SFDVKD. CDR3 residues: CATSGPPLYNEQFF. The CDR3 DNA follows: TGTGCCACCAGTGGCCCCCCTTTATACAATGAGCAGTTCTTC.

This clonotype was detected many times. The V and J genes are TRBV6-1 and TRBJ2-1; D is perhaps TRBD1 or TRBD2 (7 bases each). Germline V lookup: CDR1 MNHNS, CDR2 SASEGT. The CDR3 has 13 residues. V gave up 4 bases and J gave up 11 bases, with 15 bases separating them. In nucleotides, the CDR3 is TGTGCCAGCAGTGGCAGGGGGGGTGGGAAGCAGTTCTTC. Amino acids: CASSGRGGGKQFF.

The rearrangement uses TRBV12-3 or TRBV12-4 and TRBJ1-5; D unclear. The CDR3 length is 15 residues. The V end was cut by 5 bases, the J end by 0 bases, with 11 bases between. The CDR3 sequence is CASSPPGSSNQPQHF. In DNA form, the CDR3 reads TGTGCCAGCAGTCCCCCGGGGAGTAGCAATCAGCCCCAGCATTTT.

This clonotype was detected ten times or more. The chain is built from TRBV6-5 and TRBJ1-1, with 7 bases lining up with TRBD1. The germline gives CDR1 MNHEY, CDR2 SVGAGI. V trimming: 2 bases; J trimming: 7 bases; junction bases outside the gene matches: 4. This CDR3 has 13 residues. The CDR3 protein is CASSYRGQSEAFF. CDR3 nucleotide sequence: TGTGCCAGCAGTTACAGGGGGCAGAGTGAAGCTTTCTTT.

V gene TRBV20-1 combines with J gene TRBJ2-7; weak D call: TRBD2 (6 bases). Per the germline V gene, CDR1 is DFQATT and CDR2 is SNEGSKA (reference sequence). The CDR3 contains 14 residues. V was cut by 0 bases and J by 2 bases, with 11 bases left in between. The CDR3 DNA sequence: TGCAGTGCTAGAGATCGGGGGTTAACCTACGAGCAGTACTTC. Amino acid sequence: CSARDRGLTYEQYF.

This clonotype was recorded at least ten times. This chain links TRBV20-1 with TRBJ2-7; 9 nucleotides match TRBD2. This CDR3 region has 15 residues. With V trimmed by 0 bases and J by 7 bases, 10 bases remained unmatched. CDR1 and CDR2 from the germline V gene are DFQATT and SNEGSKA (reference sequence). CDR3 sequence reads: CSARDRQREAREQYF. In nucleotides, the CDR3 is TGCAGTGCTAGAGATAGGCAGCGGGAGGCTCGGGAGCAGTACTTC.

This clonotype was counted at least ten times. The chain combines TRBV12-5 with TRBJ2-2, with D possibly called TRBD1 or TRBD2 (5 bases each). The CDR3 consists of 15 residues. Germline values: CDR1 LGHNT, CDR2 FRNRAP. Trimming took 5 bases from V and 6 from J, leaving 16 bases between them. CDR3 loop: CASGPVGEDPGELFF. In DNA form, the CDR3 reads TGTGCTAGTGGTCCTGTGGGGGAAGATCCCGGGGAGCTGTTTTTT.

The CDR3 nucleotides are TGTGCCATCAGTGATGGGACAGTGAACACTGAAGCTTTCTTT. The encoded protein is CAISDGTVNTEAFF. The chain joins TRBV10-3 to TRBJ1-1; 7 nucleotides align to TRBD1. The germline CDR1 and CDR2 sequences are ENHRY and SYGVKD. This CDR3 is 14 amino acids long. The junction had 1 base not matched to a gene; V was cut back by 3 bases and J by 0 bases.

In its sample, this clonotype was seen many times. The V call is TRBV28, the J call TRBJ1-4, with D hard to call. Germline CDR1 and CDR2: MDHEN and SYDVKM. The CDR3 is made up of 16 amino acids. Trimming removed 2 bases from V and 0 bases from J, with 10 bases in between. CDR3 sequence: CASSLRDAATNEKLFF. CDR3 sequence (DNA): TGTGCCAGCAGTTTAAGGGATGCTGCAACTAATGAAAAACTGTTTTTT.

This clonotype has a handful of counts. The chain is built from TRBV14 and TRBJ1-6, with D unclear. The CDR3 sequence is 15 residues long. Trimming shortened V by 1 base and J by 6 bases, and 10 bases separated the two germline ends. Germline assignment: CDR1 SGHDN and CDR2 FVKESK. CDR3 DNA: TGTGCCAGCAGCCAAGTAGGGATTCGTAATTCACCCCTCCACTTT. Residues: CASSQVGIRNSPLHF.

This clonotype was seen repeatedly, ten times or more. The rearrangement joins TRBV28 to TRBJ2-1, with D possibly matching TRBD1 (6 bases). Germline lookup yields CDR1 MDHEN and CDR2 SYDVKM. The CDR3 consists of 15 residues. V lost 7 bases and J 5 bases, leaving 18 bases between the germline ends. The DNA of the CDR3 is TGTGCCAGCACCCCTTGGACAGCCGCTAACAATGAGCAGTTCTTC. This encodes CASTPWTAANNEQFF. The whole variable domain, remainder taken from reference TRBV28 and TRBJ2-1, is DVKVTQSSRYLVKRTGEKVFLECVQDMDHENMFWYRQDPGLGLRLIYFSYDVKMKEKGDIPEGYSVSREKKERFSLILESASTNQTSMYLCASTPWTAANNEQFFGPGTRLTVL.

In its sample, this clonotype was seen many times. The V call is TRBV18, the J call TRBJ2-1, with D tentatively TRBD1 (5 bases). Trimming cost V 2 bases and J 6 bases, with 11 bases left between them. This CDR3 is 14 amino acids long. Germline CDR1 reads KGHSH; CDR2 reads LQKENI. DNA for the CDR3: TGTGCCAGCTCACCAGGGGTCACAGGCAATGAGCAGTTCTTC. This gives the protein CASSPGVTGNEQFF.

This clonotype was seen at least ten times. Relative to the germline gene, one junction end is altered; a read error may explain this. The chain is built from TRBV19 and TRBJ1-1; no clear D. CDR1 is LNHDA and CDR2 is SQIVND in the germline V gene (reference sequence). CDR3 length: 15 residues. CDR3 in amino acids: CASSIYGPLNTEAFF. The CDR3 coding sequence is TGTGCCAGTAGTATCTATGGGCCCTTGAACACTGAGGCTTTCTTT.

CDR3 residues: CASSYGGGVAGNTIYF. DNA of the CDR3: TGTGCCAGCAGTTACGGAGGCGGGGTAGCGGGAAACACCATATATTTT. The rearrangement links TRBV6-2 or TRBV6-3 to TRBJ1-3; no clear D gene. Germline V gene data show CDR1 as MNHEY and CDR2 as SVGEGT. V lost 2 bases and J lost 4, with 15 bases in between. CDR3 size: 16 residues.

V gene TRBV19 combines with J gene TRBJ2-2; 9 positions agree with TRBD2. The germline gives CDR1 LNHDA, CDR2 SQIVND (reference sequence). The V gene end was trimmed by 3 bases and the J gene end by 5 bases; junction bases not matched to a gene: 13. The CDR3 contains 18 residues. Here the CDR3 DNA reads TGTGCCAGTAGTATTAACGGAATAGCGGGAGTATCTACCGGGGAGCTGTTTTTT. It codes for CASSINGIAGVSTGELFF. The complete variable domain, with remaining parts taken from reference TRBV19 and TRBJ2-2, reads DGGITQSPKYLFRKEGQNVTLSCEQNLNHDAMYWYRQDPGQGLRLIYYSQIVNDFQKGDIAEGYSVSREKKESFPLTVTSAQKNPTAFYLCASSINGIAGVSTGELFFGEGSRLTVL.

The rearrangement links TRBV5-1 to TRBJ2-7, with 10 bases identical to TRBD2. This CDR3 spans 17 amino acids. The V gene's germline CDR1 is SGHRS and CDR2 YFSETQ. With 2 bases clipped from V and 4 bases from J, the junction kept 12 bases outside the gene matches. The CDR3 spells CASSFRAGGQDQYEQYF. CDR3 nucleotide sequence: TGCGCCAGCAGCTTTCGAGCGGGAGGGCAAGATCAGTACGAGCAGTACTTC. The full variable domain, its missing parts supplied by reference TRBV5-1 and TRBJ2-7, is KAGVTQTPRYLIKTRGQQVTLSCSPISGHRSVSWYQQTPGQGLQFLFEYFSETQRNKGNFPGRFSGRQFSNSRSEMNVSTLELGDSALYLCASSFRAGGQDQYEQYFGPGTRLTVT.

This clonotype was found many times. For the CDR3, the DNA is TGTGCCAGCAGTGAAGAGGGGATGACCTACGAGCAGTACTTC. Protein product: CASSEEGMTYEQYF. The gene calls are TRBV6-1 and TRBJ2-7, with a weak D call TRBD1 (5 bases). Germline CDR1 is MNHNS and CDR2 is SASEGT. The CDR3 runs 14 residues. V lost 1 base to trimming and J lost 2 bases, with 9 bases between them.

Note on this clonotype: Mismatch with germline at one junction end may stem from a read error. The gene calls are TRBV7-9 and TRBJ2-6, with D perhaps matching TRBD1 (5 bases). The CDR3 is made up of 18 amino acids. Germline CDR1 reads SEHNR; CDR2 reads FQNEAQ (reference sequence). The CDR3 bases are TGTGCCAGCAGCACGGCCGGGTCACCACTACCTGGGGCCGACGTCCTGACTTTC. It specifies CASSTAGSPLPGADVLTF.

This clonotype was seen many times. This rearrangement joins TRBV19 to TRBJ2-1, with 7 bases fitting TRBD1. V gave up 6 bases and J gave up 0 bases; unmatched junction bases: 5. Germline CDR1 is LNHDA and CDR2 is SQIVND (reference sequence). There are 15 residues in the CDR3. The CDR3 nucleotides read TGTGCCAGTAGATACAGGGGCAGCTCCTACAATGAGCAGTTCTTC. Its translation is CASRYRGSSYNEQFF.

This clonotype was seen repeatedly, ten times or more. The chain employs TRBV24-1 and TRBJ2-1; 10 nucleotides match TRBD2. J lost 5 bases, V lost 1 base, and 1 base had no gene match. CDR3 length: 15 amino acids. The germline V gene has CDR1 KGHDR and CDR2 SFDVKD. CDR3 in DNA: TGTGCCACCAGTGATTTTGGACTAGCGGACAATGAGCAGTTCTTC. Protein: CATSDFGLADNEQFF.

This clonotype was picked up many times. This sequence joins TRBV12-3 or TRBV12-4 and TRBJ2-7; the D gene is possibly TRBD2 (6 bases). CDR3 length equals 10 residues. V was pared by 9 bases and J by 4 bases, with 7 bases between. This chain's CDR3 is CASGGYEQYF. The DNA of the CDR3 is TGTGCCAGTGGAGGGTACGAGCAGTACTTC.